This T cell receptor (beta chain) was retrieved from a study of T cell responses to AZD1222 COVID-19 vaccine. The study, taken as a whole, reports: Vaccine-associated CD4 TCRs ranged over spike, dominating at 160-218 and 743-854. Donors in the cohort were predominantly white British and more often female, and clonal diversity was possibly underestimated.

Some clones are missing from TCRdb's copy, which holds only in-frame ones; the method was immunoSEQ multiplex PCR. Of 110,000 to 150,000 clones in the sample, more than 85% were seen once. A note on this clone: Its antigen remains unidentified.

The source is an adult in good health. This sample comprised peripheral blood, obtained on day 0 of AZD1222 vaccination.

CDR3 sequence: CASSVGGDEQYF. The CDR3 DNA reads as TGTGCCAGCAGCGTAGGCGGGGACGAGCAGTACTTC. The gene calls are TRBV9 and TRBJ2-7; TRBD2 is a possible D gene (6 bases). The CDR3 loop spans 12 amino acids. The germline V and J ends were trimmed by 0 bases and 5 bases, with 6 bases remaining between them. Germline CDR1 is SGDLS and CDR2 is YYNGEE.